This TCR beta chain is drawn from a study of T cell repertoires in cytomegalovirus infection. Study-level background: Matching HLA type and CMV infection were both indicated by public TCR beta signatures. Study conclusions and caveats: The study identified carriers of CMV plus the relevant HLA from cumulative public TCR beta family frequency. HLA-C-restricted, CMV-specific TCR beta clonotypes were dominant ex vivo.

Germline CDR1 and CDR2: SNHLY and FYNNEI. Unmatched junction bases numbered 1, after V lost 6 bases and J lost 0 bases. CDR3 size: 14 residues. One entry per CDR3 protein results from TCRdb running MiXCR on the reads. The table lists 490,000 or so distinct CDR3 sequences, approximately 10% of them singletons, with approximately 10% in the top ten. With regard to this clonotype: Antigen specificity is unknown.

V usage is TRBV2 and J usage is TRBJ1-5, with 8 bases that match TRBD1. Sequencing input: PBMCs. This receptor was obtained from a human donor in good health (CMV status not recorded). Some clones in this sample may be carry-over from other donors' samples. The CDR3 sequence is CASRDRVSNQPQHF. The CDR3 nucleotides read TGTGCCAGCAGGGACAGGGTTAGCAATCAGCCCCAGCATTTT.